This T cell receptor (beta chain) was profiled in a study of technical replicates of blood from a few donors. Repertoires were generated with immunoSEQ multiplex PCR, while TCRdb's copy carries only in-frame clones and drops some. Seen here are 70,000 or so clones, about 90% observed once, and the top ten hold about 4.5%. Trimming at V came to 2 bases and at J to 8 bases, leaving 15 bases not matched to a gene. From germline, CDR1 is SEHNR and CDR2 FQNEAQ (reference sequence). The CDR3 sequence is 18 residues long. The chain recombines TRBV7-9 with TRBJ2-1, with 10 bases lining up with TRBD2. The clonotype was recovered from a human donor in good health. Some clones in this sample may be carry-over from other donors' samples. The sample was PBMCs. The CDR3 DNA follows: TGTGCCAGCAGCTTAAAGTGGAGGCTAGCGGGAGTAGAGGATGAGCAGTTCTTC. It specifies CASSLKWRLAGVEDEQFF. The complete variable domain, with remaining parts taken from reference TRBV7-9 and TRBJ2-1, reads DTGVSQNPRHKITKRGQNVTFRCDPISEHNRLYWYRQTLGQGPEFLTYFQNEAQLEKSRLLSDRFSAERPKGSFSTLEIQRTEQGDSAMYLCASSLKWRLAGVEDEQFFGPGTRLTVL.